This T cell receptor beta chain was recorded in a study of cytomegalovirus exposure and HLA in healthy donors. General observations from the study: Beyond CMV serostatus, there was no information to go on about immune exposure. Presence/absence analyses assumed roughly uniform sequencing depth across donors, which may not hold. In a later analysis, across HLA loci, associated TCR counts were highest for DRB1, lowest for HLA-C.

The CDR3 sequence is 15 residues long. Germline loops: CDR1 GTSNPN, CDR2 SVGIG (reference sequence). J lost 5 bases, V lost 1 base, and 5 bases had no gene match. The PCR made use of 60 Vbeta and 13 Jbeta primers. Profiling relied on immunoSEQ multiplex PCR, and the TCRdb table lists in-frame clones only, not all of them. The table includes 150,000 to 200,000 clones, about 90% detected once. Comments on this clone: Its antigen is not known.

The chain uses TRBV30 and TRBJ2-5, with 12 bases identical to TRBD1. Sample: PBMCs. This clonotype was obtained from a girl under three years old in good health and CMV-seronegative. The CDR3 sequence is CAWSAGTGGGETQYF. As DNA, the CDR3 is TGTGCCTGGAGTGCAGGGACAGGGGGCGGGGAGACCCAGTACTTC.